The next 30 T cell receptor beta chains were all read from a single sample in a study of T-cell memory formation after mild COVID-19. TCRdb re-analysed the 5' RACE reads in MiXCR, keeping a single row per CDR3 protein. The sample records almost 550,000 distinct CDR3 sequences, just over 20% being singletons. Sequencing input: PBMCs or a T cell subset sorted from them (not recorded which). These receptors originate from an adult woman who had mild COVID-19 (a few samples of this study predate the infection). Cell type and time point are not known.

In this sample, this clonotype turned up a few times. V and J are TRBV12-3 or TRBV12-4 and TRBJ2-3; D gene unclear. The CDR3 spans 12 residues. Deletions cut 7 bases from V and 5 bases from J, with 10 bases between. CDR3 in DNA: TGTGCCAGCACCTACTTCGTAGATACGCAGTATTTT. Translation: CASTYFVDTQYF.

This clonotype showed up just a few times. This rearrangement joins TRBV12-3 or TRBV12-4 to TRBJ2-1; 8 bases line up with TRBD2. V lost 6 bases to trimming and J lost 10 bases; unmatched junction nucleotides: 8. There are 13 residues in the CDR3. CDR3 loop: CASRDPGGEEQFF. The CDR3 DNA follows: TGTGCCAGCAGGGACCCCGGGGGGGAAGAGCAGTTCTTC.

The CDR3: CATSDPTGRAFF. The DNA for the CDR3 is TGTGCCACCAGTGATCCGACAGGGAGAGCTTTCTTT. The chain combines TRBV24-1 with TRBJ1-1; 7 nucleotides match TRBD1. Germline CDR1 is KGHDR and CDR2 is SFDVKD. This CDR3 has 12 residues. V lost 3 bases, J lost 10 bases, and 4 bases stayed unmatched.

V and J are TRBV5-1 and TRBJ2-7, with 10 positions matching TRBD1. Germline V gene sequence: CDR1 SGHRS, CDR2 YFSETQ. V lost 4 bases to trimming and J lost 5 bases; unmatched junction nucleotides: 6. This CDR3 has 14 amino acids. The CDR3 reads CASSTRQGADEQYF. For the CDR3, the DNA is TGCGCCAGCAGCACCCGACAGGGGGCAGACGAGCAGTACTTC.

J is TRBJ2-1 and V is TRBV7-2, with 8 bases lining up with TRBD2. J was trimmed by 10 bases and V by 1 base; bases with no gene match: 12. Per the germline V gene, CDR1 is SGHTA and CDR2 is FQGNSA. The CDR3 runs to 16 residues. CDR3 sequence: CASSLVSGAGVNEQFF. CDR3 in DNA: TGTGCCAGCAGCTTAGTGTCTGGAGCGGGAGTTAACGAGCAGTTCTTC. Full variable domain (rest looked up from reference TRBV7-2 and TRBJ2-1): GAGVSQSPSNKVTEKGKDVELRCDPISGHTALYWYRQSLGQGLEFLIYFQGNSAPDKSGLPSDRFSAERTGGSVSTLTIQRTQQEDSAVYLCASSLVSGAGVNEQFFGPGTRLTVL.

The genes are TRBV4-1 and TRBJ2-3; D is possibly TRBD1 (6 bases). V was trimmed by 6 bases and J by 4 bases, leaving 11 bases between them. Germline assignment: CDR1 MGHRA and CDR2 YSYEKL. The CDR3 runs 13 residues. The CDR3 protein is CASRKDSSDTQYF. CDR3 DNA: TGCGCCAGCAGAAAGGACAGTTCAGATACGCAGTATTTT.

The chain combines TRBV7-2 with TRBJ2-3, with TRBD2 matching over 10 bases. The CDR3 is made up of 16 amino acids. Germline V lookup: CDR1 SGHTA, CDR2 FQGNSA. Unmatched junction bases numbered 11, after V lost 7 bases and J lost 4 bases. As DNA, the CDR3 is TGTGCCAGCATTCTACTCCCTAGCGGGAGTTCAGATACGCAGTATTTT. This translates into CASILLPSGSSDTQYF.

This clonotype has at least ten counts. The rearrangement links TRBV7-9 to TRBJ2-1, with no clear D. Trimming removed 5 bases at V and 9 bases at J, with 11 bases between. This CDR3 is 12 amino acids long. The germline CDR1 and CDR2 sequences are SEHNR and FQNEAQ (reference sequence). CDR3: CASSPPAGEQFF. For the CDR3, the DNA is TGTGCCAGCAGCCCCCCGGCCGGTGAGCAGTTCTTC.

This clonotype was found many times. The genes are TRBV5-1 and TRBJ2-3; TRBD2 matches at 7 bases. Germline V lookup: CDR1 SGHRS, CDR2 YFSETQ. The CDR3 spans 14 residues. J gave up 3 bases and V 5 bases, and 6 bases lay outside the gene matches. The CDR3 nucleotides read TGCGCCAGCAGTAGCGCGGGAGCAACAGATACGCAGTATTTT. It is translated as CASSSAGATDTQYF. The whole variable domain, filled in from reference TRBV5-1 and TRBJ2-3, reads KAGVTQTPRYLIKTRGQQVTLSCSPISGHRSVSWYQQTPGQGLQFLFEYFSETQRNKGNFPGRFSGRQFSNSRSEMNVSTLELGDSALYLCASSSAGATDTQYFGPGTRLTVL.

This clonotype has more than one count but fewer than ten. The chain recombines TRBV20-1 with TRBJ2-1, with D perhaps TRBD2 (6 bases). CDR1 is DFQATT and CDR2 is SNEGSKA in the germline V gene (reference sequence). CDR3 size: 15 residues. V lost 5 bases and J 4 bases, leaving 18 bases between the germline ends. The CDR3 here is CSALRGTLQYNEQFF. CDR3 nucleotides: TGCAGTGCTCTCCGGGGGACCCTACAGTACAATGAGCAGTTCTTC.

This chain links TRBV3-1 with TRBJ2-5, with 8 bases matching TRBD2. From germline, CDR1 is LGHDT and CDR2 YNNKEL (reference sequence). J gave up 1 base and V 0 bases, and 7 bases lay outside the gene matches. This CDR3 comprises 17 residues. DNA for the CDR3: TGTGCCAGCAGCCAAGATTGGGGGACTAGGACCCAAGAGACCCAGTACTTC. Residues: CASSQDWGTRTQETQYF.

This clonotype was observed a handful of times. The CDR3 bases are TGCGCCAGCAGCTCGGAGGTGTCCGGACAGGGGGCGATGGGTAATTCACCCCTCCACTTT. It codes for CASSSEVSGQGAMGNSPLHF. This chain connects TRBV5-1 to TRBJ1-6; TRBD1 matches 11 bases. V gave up 3 bases and J gave up 6 bases; unmatched junction bases: 17. The CDR3 runs 20 residues. CDR1 is SGHRS and CDR2 is YFSETQ in the germline V gene.

This clonotype was counted only a few times. The chain recombines TRBV4-1 with TRBJ1-3; D is unclear. V lost 0 bases and J lost 0, with 9 bases in between. CDR3 length: 16 residues. CDR1 MGHRA and CDR2 YSYEKL come from the germline V gene. The chain's CDR3 is CASSQDPGNSGNTIYF. The CDR3 DNA reads TGCGCCAGCAGCCAAGATCCGGGAAACTCTGGAAACACCATATATTTT.

In its sample, this clonotype was seen a few times. This rearrangement joins TRBV3-1 to TRBJ2-1; D gene ambiguous. Trimming took 0 bases from V and 4 from J, leaving 10 bases between them. The germline gives CDR1 LGHDT, CDR2 YNNKEL (reference sequence). The CDR3 consists of 15 residues. CDR3: CASSQDPEKYNEQFF. CDR3 DNA: TGTGCCAGCAGCCAAGATCCAGAGAAATACAATGAGCAGTTCTTC.

This chain joins TRBV7-2 and TRBJ2-4; 14 nucleotides match TRBD2. Germline lookup yields CDR1 SGHTA and CDR2 FQGNSA. The CDR3 runs 18 residues. J lost 1 base, V lost 6 bases, and 8 bases had no gene match. CDR3: CASRSPGTSGSAKNIQYF. CDR3 sequence (DNA): TGTGCCAGCAGATCACCTGGGACTAGCGGGAGCGCCAAAAACATTCAGTACTTC. The full variable domain, completed using reference TRBV7-2 and TRBJ2-4, is GAGVSQSPSNKVTEKGKDVELRCDPISGHTALYWYRQSLGQGLEFLIYFQGNSAPDKSGLPSDRFSAERTGGSVSTLTIQRTQQEDSAVYLCASRSPGTSGSAKNIQYFGAGTRLSVL.

This clonotype was found a few times. The rearrangement uses TRBV30 and TRBJ1-2; TRBD1 might be the D (5 bases). The CDR3 is made up of 14 amino acids. Trimming left V 4 bases short and J 3 bases short, with 15 bases between. Germline-derived CDR1 and CDR2 are GTSNPN and SVGIG (reference sequence). DNA for the CDR3: TGTGCCTGGACAACCCCTGGGGGTTACTATGGCTACACCTTC. This sequence encodes CAWTTPGGYYGYTF.

This clonotype was counted a few times. J is TRBJ2-1 and V is TRBV25-1; perhaps TRBD1 as D (5 bases). CDR1 and CDR2 (germline): MGHDK, SYGVNS. The CDR3 loop spans 13 amino acids. V was pared by 1 base and J by 9 bases, with 10 bases between. The CDR3 reads CASSESPGFEQFF. As DNA, the CDR3 is TGTGCCAGCAGTGAATCTCCAGGGTTTGAGCAGTTCTTC.

This clonotype occurred a few times. The junction departs from the called germline gene at one end, perhaps through a read error. The J gene is TRBJ2-7, the V gene TRBV30, with D possibly matching TRBD2 (6 bases). CDR1 is GTSNPN, CDR2 SVGIG, per germline (reference sequence). The CDR3 extends over 11 amino acids. This CDR3 is CAWGTTDYILF. In DNA form, the CDR3 reads TGTGCCTGGGGCACTACGGACTACATTCTCTTC.

V is TRBV30 and J is TRBJ1-6, with D unresolved. The CDR3 covers 12 residues. Germline CDR1 is GTSNPN and CDR2 is SVGIG (reference sequence). V gave up 0 bases and J gave up 7 bases, with 4 bases separating them. CDR3 coding DNA: TGTGCCTGGAGTGTCCTGAATTCACCCCTCCACTTT. The encoded protein is CAWSVLNSPLHF.

This chain links TRBV5-1 with TRBJ2-7, with no clear D. The CDR3 totals 13 residues. Deletions cut 0 bases from V and 6 bases from J, with 10 bases between. Per the germline V gene, CDR1 is SGHRS and CDR2 is YFSETQ. The CDR3 protein is CASSLAAVSEQYF. CDR3 nucleotides: TGCGCCAGCAGCTTGGCCGCAGTTTCCGAGCAGTACTTC.

The chain is built from TRBV7-2 and TRBJ1-4; possibly TRBD1 for D (5 bases). This CDR3 has 17 amino acids. The V and J ends lost 7 bases and 3 bases respectively, with 21 bases between them. Germline loops: CDR1 SGHTA, CDR2 FQGNSA. In DNA, the CDR3 is TGTGCCAGCACCTCACCTGCGGGACCAACTTCTAATGAAAAACTGTTTTTT. Protein sequence: CASTSPAGPTSNEKLFF.

This clonotype has only a few counts. This chain joins TRBV10-3 and TRBJ2-7; the D gene is possibly TRBD1 (6 bases). Germline V gene data show CDR1 as ENHRY and CDR2 as SYGVKD. CDR3 length: 14 residues. V shed 6 bases and J shed 0 bases, with 12 bases lying between them. DNA of the CDR3: TGTGCCATCAGCAGACAGGAACGCTCCTACGAGCAGTACTTC. It yields the protein CAISRQERSYEQYF.

The chain links TRBV25-1 to TRBJ2-7; 7 bases line up with TRBD2. Germline CDR1 MGHDK, CDR2 SYGVNS. The CDR3 spans 16 residues. Trimming at V came to 1 base and at J to 5 bases, leaving 11 bases not matched to a gene. The CDR3 loop reads CASSELGRAVEDEQYF. The DNA for the CDR3 is TGTGCCAGCAGTGAATTAGGGAGGGCGGTGGAGGACGAGCAGTACTTC.

The chain recombines TRBV12-3 or TRBV12-4 with TRBJ1-2; the D is unclear. The ends were cut back, 1 base at V and 7 bases at J, with 13 bases in the middle. The CDR3 has 14 amino acids. CDR3 loop: CASSLVGPRGGYTF. The CDR3 DNA reads as TGTGCCAGCAGTTTAGTAGGCCCCCGGGGTGGCTACACCTTC.

This clonotype was observed a few times. This chain uses TRBV1 with TRBJ2-3. TRBV1 is a documented pseudogene. The CDR3 has 14 amino acids. The CDR3 DNA reads TGCACCAGCAGCCGAGGTGGGCATGAAGTTACGCAGTATTTT. Protein sequence: CTSSRGGHEVTQYF.

This clonotype showed up just a few times. The V gene is TRBV2, the J gene TRBJ2-7, with 7 bases matching TRBD1. V shed 6 bases, J shed 0 bases, and the junction held 8 bases outside the gene matches. This CDR3 is 15 amino acids long. The germline V gene encodes CDR1 SNHLY and CDR2 FYNNEI. The CDR3, as DNA: TGTGCCAGCAGGCCTAGACAGGGCAACTCCTACGAGCAGTACTTC. Translation: CASRPRQGNSYEQYF.

This clonotype came up a few times. This chain connects TRBV4-3 to TRBJ1-1; D unresolved. Per the germline V gene, CDR1 is LGHNA and CDR2 is YSLEER. V gave up 0 bases and J gave up 1 base, with 12 bases separating them. CDR3 length: 16 amino acids. DNA of the CDR3: TGCGCCAGCAGCCAAGAATTGGGCACCCGGAACACTGAAGCTTTCTTT. The encoded protein is CASSQELGTRNTEAFF.

This sequence joins TRBV6-6 and TRBJ2-5; TRBD2 is a possible D gene (5 bases). Germline V CDR1 and CDR2: MNHNY, SVGAGI (reference sequence). CDR3 size: 15 residues. The V gene lost 5 bases and the J gene lost 1 base, with 14 bases spanning the gap. The CDR3 here is CASSHLGGPQETQYF. As DNA, the CDR3 is TGTGCCAGCAGTCACCTTGGAGGCCCCCAAGAGACCCAGTACTTC.

This clonotype appeared a few times. The chain recombines TRBV7-9 with TRBJ1-1; D possibly corresponds to TRBD1 (5 bases). CDR1 and CDR2 (germline): SEHNR, FQNEAQ (reference sequence). The CDR3 runs to 15 residues. The V end was cut by 1 base, the J end by 1 base, with 10 bases between. The CDR3 reads CASSLVGRGNTEAFF. The CDR3 bases are TGTGCCAGCAGCTTAGTGGGACGGGGGAACACTGAAGCTTTCTTT.

V usage is TRBV12-3 or TRBV12-4 and J usage is TRBJ2-4; 10 nucleotides agree with TRBD1. CDR3 length equals 16 residues. V shed 5 bases and J 3 bases; nucleotides not matched to a gene: 7. The CDR3 spells CASSPRDRGGKNIQYF. In DNA form, the CDR3 reads TGTGCCAGCAGTCCCAGGGACAGGGGCGGCAAAAACATTCAGTACTTC.